Following are 5 T cell receptor beta chains from one sample sequenced in a study of T cell responses to AZD1222 COVID-19 vaccine. The data were produced by immunoSEQ multiplex PCR, yet TCRdb's version contains in-frame clones alone and is incomplete. The sample holds 46,000 or so clones; around 90% are singletons and the top ten take 37%. Source: peripheral blood, taken 28 days after the second AZD1222 dose. These receptors came from an adult who received the AZD1222 COVID-19 vaccine.

This chain links TRBV7-9 with TRBJ1-6; 7 nucleotides line up with TRBD1. This CDR3 is built from 18 residues. Germline trimming cut 5 bases from V and 7 bases from J; bases unmatched to any gene: 17. Germline CDR1 is SEHNR and CDR2 is FQNEAQ (reference sequence). CDR3 bases: TGTGCCAGCAGCCCCCCCAACAGGGGAAGATCGGACAATTCACCCCTCCACTTT. Translation gives CASSPPNRGRSDNSPLHF.

CDR3 region: CASSIDAGSATEAFF. As DNA, the CDR3 is TGTGCCAGTAGTATAGACGCAGGGTCGGCCACTGAAGCTTTCTTT. V is TRBV19 and J is TRBJ1-1, with D maybe TRBD1 (5 bases). Germline CDR1 and CDR2: LNHDA and SQIVND (reference sequence). This CDR3 has 15 amino acids. V was shortened by 0 bases and J by 4 bases, with 12 bases between the two germline ends. Supplemented by reference TRBV19 and TRBJ1-1, the full variable domain reads DGGITQSPKYLFRKEGQNVTLSCEQNLNHDAMYWYRQDPGQGLRLIYYSQIVNDFQKGDIAEGYSVSREKKESFPLTVTSAQKNPTAFYLCASSIDAGSATEAFFGQGTRLTVV.

The chain employs TRBV19 and TRBJ1-1, with 8 bases lining up with TRBD1. The CDR3 totals 14 residues. In germline, CDR1 is LNHDA, CDR2 SQIVND (reference sequence). The ends lost 5 bases at V and 11 bases at J; junction bases unmatched: 13. The CDR3 is CASSAGQVASLAFF. The CDR3 DNA is TGTGCCAGTAGTGCGGGACAGGTGGCCTCTCTGGCTTTCTTT.

The J gene is TRBJ2-5, the V gene TRBV12-3 or TRBV12-4; 9 bases agree with TRBD1. The CDR3 length is 13 residues. J lost 5 bases, V lost 8 bases, and 6 bases had no gene match. CDR3 amino acids: CASSTGTGETQYF. In nucleotides, the CDR3 is TGTGCCAGCTCAACCGGGACAGGGGAGACCCAGTACTTC.

J is TRBJ1-2 and V is TRBV18; D may be TRBD1 (5 bases). V dropped 6 bases and J dropped 4 bases, with 12 bases sitting between them. Germline values: CDR1 KGHSH, CDR2 LQKENI. The length of the CDR3 is 13 residues. As DNA, the CDR3 is TGTGCCAGCTCCCAGGGATTTGGCTATGGCTACACCTTC. It yields the protein CASSQGFGYGYTF.